These 2 T cell receptor beta chains originate from one sample sequenced in a study of cytomegalovirus exposure and HLA in healthy donors. Primers for the PCR totalled 60 Vbeta and 13 Jbeta. The table came from immunoSEQ multiplex PCR; TCRdb's copy has only in-frame clones and leaves some out. The repertoire includes around 150,000 clones, around four fifths of them detected once, and 1.5% to 2% sits in the top ten. Sequenced: PBMCs. Receptor source: a woman aged 18-29 years in good health and CMV-seronegative.

J is TRBJ2-2 and V is TRBV7-9; 11 bases fit TRBD2. V shed 5 bases, J shed 4 bases, and the junction held 15 bases outside the gene matches. The CDR3 is 19 residues long. Per germline, CDR1 SEHNR and CDR2 FQNEAQ (reference sequence). CDR3 amino acids: CASSKTFSGRAEGTGELFF. CDR3 bases: TGTGCCAGCAGCAAGACATTTAGCGGGAGGGCCGAGGGCACCGGGGAGCTGTTTTTT.

This clone has a single count. V gene TRBV19 combines with J gene TRBJ1-2; D ambiguous. There are 14 residues in the CDR3. Germline V gene data show CDR1 as LNHDA and CDR2 as SQIVND (reference sequence). The V and J ends lost 7 bases and 4 bases respectively, with 16 bases between them. CDR3 coding DNA: TGTGCCAGTACCGAGGTCCCCGATAGCTATGGCTACACCTTC. It is translated as CASTEVPDSYGYTF.